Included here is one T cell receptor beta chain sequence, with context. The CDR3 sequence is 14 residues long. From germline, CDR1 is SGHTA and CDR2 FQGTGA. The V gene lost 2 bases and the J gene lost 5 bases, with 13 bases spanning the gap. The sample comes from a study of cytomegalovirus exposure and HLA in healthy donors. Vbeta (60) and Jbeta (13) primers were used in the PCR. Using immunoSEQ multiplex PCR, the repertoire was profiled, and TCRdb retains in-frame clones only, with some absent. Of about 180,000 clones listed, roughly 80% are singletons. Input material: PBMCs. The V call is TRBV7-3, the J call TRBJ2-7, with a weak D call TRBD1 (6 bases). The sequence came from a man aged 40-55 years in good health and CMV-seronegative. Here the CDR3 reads CASSLSGRGHEQYF. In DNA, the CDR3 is TGTGCCAGCAGCTTATCCGGCAGGGGCCACGAGCAGTACTTC.